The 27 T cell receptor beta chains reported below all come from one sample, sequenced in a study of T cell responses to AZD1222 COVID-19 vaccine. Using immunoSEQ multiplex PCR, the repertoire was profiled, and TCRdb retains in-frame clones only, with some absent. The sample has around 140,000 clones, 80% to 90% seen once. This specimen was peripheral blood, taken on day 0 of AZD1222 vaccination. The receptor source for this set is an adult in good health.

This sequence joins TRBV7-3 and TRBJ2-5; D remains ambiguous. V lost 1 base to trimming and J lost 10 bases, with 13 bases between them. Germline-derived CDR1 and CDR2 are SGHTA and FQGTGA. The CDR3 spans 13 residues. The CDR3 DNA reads TGTGCCAGCAGCTTAAGTCCAGGCCCCATCCAGTACTTC. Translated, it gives CASSLSPGPIQYF. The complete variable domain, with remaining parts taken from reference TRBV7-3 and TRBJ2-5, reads GAGVSQTPSNKVTEKGKYVELRCDPISGHTALYWYRQSLGQGPEFLIYFQGTGAADDSGLPNDRFFAVRPEGSVSTLKIQRTERGDSAVYLCASSLSPGPIQYFGPGTRLLVL.

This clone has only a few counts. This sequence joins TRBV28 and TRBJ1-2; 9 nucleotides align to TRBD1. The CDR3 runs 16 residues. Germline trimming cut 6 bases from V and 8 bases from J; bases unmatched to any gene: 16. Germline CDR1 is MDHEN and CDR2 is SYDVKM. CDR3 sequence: CASSLGVGDRVIGYTF. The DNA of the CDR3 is TGTGCCAGCAGCCTAGGGGTTGGGGACAGGGTAATAGGCTACACCTTC.

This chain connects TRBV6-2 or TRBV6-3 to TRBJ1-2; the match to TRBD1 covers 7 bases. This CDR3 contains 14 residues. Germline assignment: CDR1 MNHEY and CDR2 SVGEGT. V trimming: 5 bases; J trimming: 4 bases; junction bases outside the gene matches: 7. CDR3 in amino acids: CASSQPGQTYGYTF. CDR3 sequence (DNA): TGTGCCAGCAGTCAGCCGGGACAGACCTATGGCTACACCTTC.

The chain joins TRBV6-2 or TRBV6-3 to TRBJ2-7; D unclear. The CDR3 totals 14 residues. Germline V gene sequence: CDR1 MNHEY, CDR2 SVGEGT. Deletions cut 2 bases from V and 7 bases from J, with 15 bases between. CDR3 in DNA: TGTGCCAGCAGTTACGGGCTAGTGGTGGGGGAGCAGTACTTC. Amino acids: CASSYGLVVGEQYF.

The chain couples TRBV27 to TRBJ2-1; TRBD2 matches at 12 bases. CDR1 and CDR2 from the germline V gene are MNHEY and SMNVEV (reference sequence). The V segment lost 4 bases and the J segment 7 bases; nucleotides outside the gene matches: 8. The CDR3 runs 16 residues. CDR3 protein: CASSSLAGGLTNEQFF. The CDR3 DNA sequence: TGTGCCAGCAGTTCTCTAGCGGGAGGGCTTACTAATGAGCAGTTCTTC.

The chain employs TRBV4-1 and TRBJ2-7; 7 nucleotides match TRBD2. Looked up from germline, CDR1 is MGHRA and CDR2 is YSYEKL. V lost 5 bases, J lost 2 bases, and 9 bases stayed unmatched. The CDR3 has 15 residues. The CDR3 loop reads CASSATSDGTYEQYF. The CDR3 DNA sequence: TGCGCCAGCAGCGCCACTAGCGACGGTACCTACGAGCAGTACTTC.

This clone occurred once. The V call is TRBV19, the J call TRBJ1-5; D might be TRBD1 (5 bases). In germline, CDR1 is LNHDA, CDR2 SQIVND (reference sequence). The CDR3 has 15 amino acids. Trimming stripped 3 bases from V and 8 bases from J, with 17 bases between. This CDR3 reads CASSIRSVGGEPQHF. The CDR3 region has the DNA TGTGCCAGTAGTATTAGGAGTGTGGGGGGGGAGCCCCAGCATTTT.

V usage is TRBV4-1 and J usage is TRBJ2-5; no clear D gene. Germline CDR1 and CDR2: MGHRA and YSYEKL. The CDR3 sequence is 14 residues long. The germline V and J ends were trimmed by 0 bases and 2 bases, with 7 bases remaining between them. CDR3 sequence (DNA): TGCGCCAGCAGCCAAGATGGAGTACAAGAGACCCAGTACTTC. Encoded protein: CASSQDGVQETQYF.

CDR3 residues: CASMIQRNTEAFF. The CDR3 DNA sequence: TGTGCCAGCATGATACAGAGGAACACTGAAGCTTTCTTT. V gene TRBV11-2 combines with J gene TRBJ1-1; D uncertain. Germline CDR1 reads SGHAT; CDR2 reads FQNNGV. The CDR3 is 13 amino acids. Trimming shortened V by 7 bases and J by 1 base, and 10 bases separated the two germline ends.

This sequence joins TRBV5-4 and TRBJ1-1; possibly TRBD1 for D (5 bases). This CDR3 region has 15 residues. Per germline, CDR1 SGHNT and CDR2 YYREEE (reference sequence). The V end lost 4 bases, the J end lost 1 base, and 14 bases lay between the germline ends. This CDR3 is CASSRERGGNTEAFF. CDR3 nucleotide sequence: TGTGCCAGCAGCCGCGAGCGGGGCGGGAACACTGAAGCTTTCTTT.

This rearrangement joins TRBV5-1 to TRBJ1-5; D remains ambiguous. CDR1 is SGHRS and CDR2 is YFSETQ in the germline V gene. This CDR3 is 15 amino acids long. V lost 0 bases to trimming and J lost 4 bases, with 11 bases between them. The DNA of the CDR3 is TGCGCCAGCAGCTTGGACCTAAATGAAAATCAGCCCCAGCATTTT. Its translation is CASSLDLNENQPQHF. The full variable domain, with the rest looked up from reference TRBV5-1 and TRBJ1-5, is KAGVTQTPRYLIKTRGQQVTLSCSPISGHRSVSWYQQTPGQGLQFLFEYFSETQRNKGNFPGRFSGRQFSNSRSEMNVSTLELGDSALYLCASSLDLNENQPQHFGDGTRLSIL.

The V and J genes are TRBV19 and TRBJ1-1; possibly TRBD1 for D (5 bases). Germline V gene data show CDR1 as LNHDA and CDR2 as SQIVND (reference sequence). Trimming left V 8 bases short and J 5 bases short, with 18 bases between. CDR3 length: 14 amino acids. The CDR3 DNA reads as TGTGCCAGTGACCACCGGGGGTGGGGAACTGAAGCTTTCTTT. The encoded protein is CASDHRGWGTEAFF.

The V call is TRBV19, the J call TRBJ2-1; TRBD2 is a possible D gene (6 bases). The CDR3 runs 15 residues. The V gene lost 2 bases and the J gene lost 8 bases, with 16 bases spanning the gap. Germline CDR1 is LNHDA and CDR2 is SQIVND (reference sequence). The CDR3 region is CASSIWLAPMDEQFF. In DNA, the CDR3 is TGTGCCAGTAGTATATGGCTAGCGCCGATGGATGAGCAGTTCTTC.

CDR3 amino acids: CASSVQGGTNSPLHF. CDR3 in DNA: TGTGCCAGCAGTGTACAGGGAGGGACCAATTCACCCCTCCACTTT. The gene calls are TRBV6-4 and TRBJ1-6, with D perhaps matching TRBD1 (6 bases). There are 15 residues in the CDR3. Germline V lookup: CDR1 MRHNA, CDR2 SNTAGT. Between the trimmed V and J ends, which lost 4 bases and 7 bases, there was a span of 14 bases.

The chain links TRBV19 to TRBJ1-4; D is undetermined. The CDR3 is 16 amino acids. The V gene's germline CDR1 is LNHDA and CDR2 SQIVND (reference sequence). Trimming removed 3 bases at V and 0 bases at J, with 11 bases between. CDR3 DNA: TGTGCCAGTAGTATTTCGGTGATTACAACTAATGAAAAACTGTTTTTT. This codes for CASSISVITTNEKLFF.

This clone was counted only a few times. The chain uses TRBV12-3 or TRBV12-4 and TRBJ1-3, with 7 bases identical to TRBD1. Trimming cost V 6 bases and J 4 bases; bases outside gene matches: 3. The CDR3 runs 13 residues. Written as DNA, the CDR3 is TGTGCCAGCAGGAGACAGGGAGGAAACACCATATATTTT. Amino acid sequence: CASRRQGGNTIYF.

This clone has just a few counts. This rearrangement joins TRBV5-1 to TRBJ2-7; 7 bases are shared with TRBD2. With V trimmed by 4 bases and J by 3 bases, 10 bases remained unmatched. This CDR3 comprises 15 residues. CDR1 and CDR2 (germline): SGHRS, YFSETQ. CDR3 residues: CASSEWTRVRYEQYF. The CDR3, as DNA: TGCGCCAGCAGCGAATGGACTAGGGTCCGCTACGAGCAGTACTTC. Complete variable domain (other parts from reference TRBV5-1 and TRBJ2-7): KAGVTQTPRYLIKTRGQQVTLSCSPISGHRSVSWYQQTPGQGLQFLFEYFSETQRNKGNFPGRFSGRQFSNSRSEMNVSTLELGDSALYLCASSEWTRVRYEQYFGPGTRLTVT.

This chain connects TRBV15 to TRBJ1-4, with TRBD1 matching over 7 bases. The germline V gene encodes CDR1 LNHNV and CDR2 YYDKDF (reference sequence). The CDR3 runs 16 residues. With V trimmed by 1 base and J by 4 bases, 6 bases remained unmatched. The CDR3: CATSRGGQTNNEKLFF. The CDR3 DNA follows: TGTGCCACCAGCAGAGGGGGACAGACAAATAATGAAAAACTGTTTTTT.

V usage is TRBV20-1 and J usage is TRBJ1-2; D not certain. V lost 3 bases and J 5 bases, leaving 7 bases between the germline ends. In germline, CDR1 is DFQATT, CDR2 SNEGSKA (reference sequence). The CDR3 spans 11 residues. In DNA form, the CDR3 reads TGCAGTGCTAGTCCGGGGTATGGCTACACCTTC. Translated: CSASPGYGYTF.

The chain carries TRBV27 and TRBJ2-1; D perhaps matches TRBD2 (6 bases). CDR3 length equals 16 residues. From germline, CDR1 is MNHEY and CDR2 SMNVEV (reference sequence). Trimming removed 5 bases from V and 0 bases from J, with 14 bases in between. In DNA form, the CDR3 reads TGTGCCAGCAGTGTACGCGCCGGGGGCTCCTACAATGAGCAGTTCTTC. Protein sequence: CASSVRAGGSYNEQFF.

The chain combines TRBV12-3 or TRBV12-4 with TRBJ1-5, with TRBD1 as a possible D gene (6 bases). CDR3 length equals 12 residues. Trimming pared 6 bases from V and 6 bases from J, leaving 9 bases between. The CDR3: CASRGAGQPQHF. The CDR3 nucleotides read TGTGCCAGCAGGGGGGCTGGTCAGCCCCAGCATTTT.

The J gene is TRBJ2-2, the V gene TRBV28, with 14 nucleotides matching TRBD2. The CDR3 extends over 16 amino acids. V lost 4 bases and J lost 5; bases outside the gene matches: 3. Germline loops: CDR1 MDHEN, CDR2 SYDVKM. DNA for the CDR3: TGTGCCAGCAGTTCCGGACTAGCGGGAGGAACCGGGGAGCTGTTTTTT. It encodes CASSSGLAGGTGELFF.

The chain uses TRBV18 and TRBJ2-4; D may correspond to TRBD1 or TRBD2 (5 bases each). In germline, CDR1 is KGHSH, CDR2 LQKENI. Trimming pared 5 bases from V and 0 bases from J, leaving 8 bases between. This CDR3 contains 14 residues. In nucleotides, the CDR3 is TGTGCCAGCTCAGCCGGGACAGCCAAAAACATTCAGTACTTC. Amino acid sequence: CASSAGTAKNIQYF.

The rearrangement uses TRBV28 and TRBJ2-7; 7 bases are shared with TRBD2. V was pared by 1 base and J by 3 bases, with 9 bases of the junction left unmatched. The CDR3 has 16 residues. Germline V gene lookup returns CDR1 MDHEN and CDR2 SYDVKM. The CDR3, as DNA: TGTGCCAGCAGTTTATCCCTCAGCGGGGAGGGCTACGAGCAGTACTTC. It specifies CASSLSLSGEGYEQYF.

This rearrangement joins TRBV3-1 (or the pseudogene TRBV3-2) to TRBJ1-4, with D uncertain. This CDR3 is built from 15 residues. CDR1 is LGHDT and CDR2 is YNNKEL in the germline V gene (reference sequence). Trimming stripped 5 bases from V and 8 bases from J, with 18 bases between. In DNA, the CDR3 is TGTGCCAGCAGCTTCCGGGCCCAGAGGAGCGAAAAACTGTTTTTT. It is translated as CASSFRAQRSEKLFF.

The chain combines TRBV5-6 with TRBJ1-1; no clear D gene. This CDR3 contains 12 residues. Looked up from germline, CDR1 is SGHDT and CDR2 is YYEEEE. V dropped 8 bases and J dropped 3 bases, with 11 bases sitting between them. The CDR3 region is CASGGRYTEAFF. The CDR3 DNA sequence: TGTGCCAGTGGCGGGAGGTACACTGAAGCTTTCTTT.

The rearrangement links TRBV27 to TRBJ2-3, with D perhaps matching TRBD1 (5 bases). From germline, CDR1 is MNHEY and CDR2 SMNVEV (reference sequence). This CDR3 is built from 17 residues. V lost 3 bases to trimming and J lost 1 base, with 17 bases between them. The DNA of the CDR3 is TGTGCCAGCAGTTTCTCCGACAGAACCGCTCGCACAGATACGCAGTATTTT. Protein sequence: CASSFSDRTARTDTQYF.